Here is one TCR beta chain with its context. Method: immunoSEQ multiplex PCR; TCRdb's copy keeps in-frame clones and lacks some. The sample has around 59,000 clones, 80% to 95% seen once. This sample stems from a study of T cell changes during pregnancy in multiple sclerosis. In germline, CDR1 is SGHDT, CDR2 YYEEEE. V lost 4 bases to trimming and J lost 9 bases; unmatched junction nucleotides: 3. The CDR3 runs 12 residues. The receptor comes from a female donor with multiple sclerosis, enrolled in a pregnancy study. The chain has TRBV5-6 and TRBJ2-1; 8 nucleotides agree with TRBD1. The input for sequencing was peripheral blood, taken in the first trimester of pregnancy. CDR3 sequence (DNA): TGTGCCAGCAGCCTTGACAGGGGTGAGCAGTTCTTC. As protein: CASSLDRGEQFF.